The 27 T cell receptor beta chains reported below all come from one sample, sequenced in a study of spatial heterogeneity in lung cancer. For these TCRs, the target antigens are not known. General observations from the study: Counts of expanded intratumoral alpha and beta TCRs tracked tumor mutation counts.

Time point reported: sample taken at primary tumor resection. TCRdb itself ran the 5' RACE reads through MiXCR, one entry per CDR3 protein. The sample lists a few thousand distinct CDR3 sequences; about 8.2% were seen once. Specimen: lung tumor tissue, collected at surgery. The receptors come from a female donor with early-stage non-small cell lung cancer.

This clonotype is judged medium-sized. The V gene is TRBV6-5, the J gene TRBJ1-5; the match to TRBD1 covers 7 bases. V trimming: 2 bases; J trimming: 7 bases; junction bases outside the gene matches: 8. This CDR3 has 15 residues. Germline assignment: CDR1 MNHEY and CDR2 SVGAGI. The CDR3 coding sequence is TGTGCCAGCAGTTACACGACAGGGTCCGACCAGCCCCAGCATTTT. Translating it yields CASSYTTGSDQPQHF.

Worth noting for this clonotype: One base away lies a much larger clone, so this may be a sequencing read error. Since no conserved phenylalanine or tryptophan closes the CDR3, a read error is the likely cause. This chain links TRBV7-2 with TRBJ2-1, with a possible D match to TRBD2 (5 bases). The germline V gene encodes CDR1 SGHTA and CDR2 FQGNSA. The CDR3 has 13 residues. Between the trimmed V and J ends, which lost 5 bases and 7 bases, there was a span of 12 bases. The CDR3 region has the DNA TGTGCCAGCAGCCCCGACGGGATGAATGAGCAGTTCTAC. It translates to CASSPDGMNEQFY.

This clonotype showed up many times. The genes are TRBV15 and TRBJ2-2; D uncertain. Trimming shortened V by 0 bases and J by 3 bases, and 5 bases separated the two germline ends. Germline values: CDR1 LNHNV, CDR2 YYDKDF (reference sequence). CDR3 length: 14 amino acids. The CDR3 loop reads CATSRDKYTGELFF. CDR3 in DNA: TGTGCCACCAGCAGAGATAAATACACCGGGGAGCTGTTTTTT.

By share, this clonotype counts as medium-sized. V gene TRBV12-3 or TRBV12-4 combines with J gene TRBJ2-4; D remains ambiguous. Trimming left V 1 base short and J 4 bases short, with 20 bases between. This CDR3 is 18 amino acids long. The CDR3 is CASSLGPGIESSKNIQYF. CDR3 DNA sequence: TGTGCCAGCAGTTTAGGGCCAGGAATTGAGTCAAGTAAAAACATTCAGTACTTC.

This clonotype was recorded at least ten times. This chain links TRBV19 with TRBJ2-2; tentative D call: TRBD1 (5 bases). Germline V gene data show CDR1 as LNHDA and CDR2 as SQIVND (reference sequence). The CDR3 runs 16 residues. Trimming took off 1 base at V and 0 bases at J, with 9 bases between the two ends. CDR3: CASSIGQNANTGELFF. DNA of the CDR3: TGTGCCAGTAGTATAGGACAGAACGCGAACACCGGGGAGCTGTTTTTT.

This clonotype was recorded at least ten times. V and J are TRBV7-8 and TRBJ2-7; D unresolved. The V and J ends lost 0 bases and 3 bases respectively, with 3 bases between them. In germline, CDR1 is SGHVS, CDR2 FQNEAQ. The CDR3 is 12 amino acids. The CDR3 loop is CASSLAFYEQYF. CDR3 DNA sequence: TGTGCCAGCAGCTTAGCATTCTACGAGCAGTACTTC.

This clonotype was seen many times. Written as DNA, the CDR3 is TGTGCCAGCAGAGAATATGGGGCAGTCTCAGACACCCAGTACTTC. Translated, it gives CASREYGAVSDTQYF. This chain joins TRBV27 and TRBJ2-5; maybe TRBD1 (5 bases). This CDR3 spans 15 amino acids. Trimming left V 6 bases short and J 8 bases short, with 22 bases between. Germline-derived CDR1 and CDR2 are MNHEY and SMNVEV (reference sequence).

V and J are TRBV29-1 and TRBJ1-2; tentative D call: TRBD1 (5 bases). V dropped 7 bases and J dropped 3 bases, with 15 bases sitting between them. The germline V gene has CDR1 SQVTM and CDR2 ANQGSEA. The CDR3 has 13 residues. The CDR3: CSAYSTVDYGYTF. The CDR3, as DNA: TGCAGCGCTTATTCGACAGTGGACTATGGCTACACCTTC.

This clonotype came up many times. The CDR3 DNA is TGTGCCAGCAGCTTAGGTTCTGTGAAGAAGCAGTTCTTC. This gives the protein CASSLGSVKKQFF. This rearrangement joins TRBV7-9 to TRBJ2-1; D unresolved. The CDR3 length is 13 residues. The germline V gene encodes CDR1 SEHNR and CDR2 FQNEAQ (reference sequence). V was pared by 1 base and J by 11 bases, with 12 bases between.

By share, this clonotype ranks as medium-sized. The chain employs TRBV5-1 and TRBJ1-1; perhaps TRBD1 as D (6 bases). The germline CDR1 and CDR2 sequences are SGHRS and YFSETQ. CDR3 size: 15 residues. Trimming removed 4 bases from V and 2 bases from J, with 15 bases in between. CDR3 sequence (DNA): TGCGCCAGCAGCCCATCGGGACAACTCAACACTGAAGCTTTCTTT. It encodes CASSPSGQLNTEAFF.

Many counts were recorded for this clonotype. The V gene is TRBV4-1, the J gene TRBJ2-1; 16 bases map to TRBD2. Germline V gene sequence: CDR1 MGHRA, CDR2 YSYEKL. The CDR3 spans 19 residues. Trimming cost V 3 bases and J 7 bases; bases outside gene matches: 12. As DNA, the CDR3 is TGCGCCAGCAGCCACCCGGGACTAGCGGGGGGGCCTCAGTATAATGAGCAGTTCTTC. Translation gives CASSHPGLAGGPQYNEQFF.

This clonotype was picked up many times. The chain carries TRBV24-1 and TRBJ2-1, with TRBD2 identical over 12 bases. The CDR3 is 13 amino acids. Losses at the gene ends were 12 bases for V and 6 bases for J; bases not matched to a gene: 5. Looked up from germline, CDR1 is KGHDR and CDR2 is SFDVKD. The CDR3 DNA follows: TGTGCCGCCGCTAGCGGGGGGGCCAATGAGCAGTTCTTC. Protein: CAAASGGANEQFF.

Many counts were recorded for this clonotype. The chain carries TRBV7-2 and TRBJ2-7; 7 nucleotides line up with TRBD1. Germline V gives CDR1 SGHTA, CDR2 FQGNSA. The CDR3 contains 14 residues. Germline trimming cut 0 bases from V and 4 bases from J; bases unmatched to any gene: 3. As DNA, the CDR3 is TGTGCCAGCAGCTTAGCGGGACAGTCGTACGAGCAGTACTTC. This encodes CASSLAGQSYEQYF.

The chain couples TRBV19 to TRBJ1-1; 8 nucleotides agree with TRBD1. J was trimmed by 3 bases and V by 3 bases; bases with no gene match: 12. Germline V gene sequence: CDR1 LNHDA, CDR2 SQIVND (reference sequence). The CDR3 is 17 residues long. CDR3 in DNA: TGTGCCAGTAGTATCCCGCCGGGACAGGAGCCACACACTGAAGCTTTCTTT. Its translation is CASSIPPGQEPHTEAFF. Based on the CDR3 plus reference TRBV19 and TRBJ1-1, the full variable domain is DGGITQSPKYLFRKEGQNVTLSCEQNLNHDAMYWYRQDPGQGLRLIYYSQIVNDFQKGDIAEGYSVSREKKESFPLTVTSAQKNPTAFYLCASSIPPGQEPHTEAFFGQGTRLTVV.

Within the sample, this clonotype is medium-sized. The chain couples TRBV6-2 or TRBV6-3 to TRBJ2-3; D may be TRBD2 (6 bases). V dropped 7 bases and J dropped 6 bases, with 23 bases sitting between them. Germline V gene lookup returns CDR1 MNHEY and CDR2 SVGEGT. The CDR3 sequence is 16 residues long. CDR3 sequence (DNA): TGTGCCAGCACCCTTGACCTTTCTAGCCGGGAGGATACGCAGTATTTT. It translates to CASTLDLSSREDTQYF.

By its share, this clonotype is medium-sized. The V and J genes are TRBV4-2 and TRBJ2-1, with TRBD1 matching 7 bases. There are 17 residues in the CDR3. The junction had 9 bases not matched to a gene; V was cut back by 0 bases and J by 4 bases. Germline V CDR1 and CDR2: LGHNA, YNFKEQ. The CDR3 DNA reads TGTGCCAGCAGCCAAGATGTGGGAAGGGGGCGATACAATGAGCAGTTCTTC. Translation: CASSQDVGRGRYNEQFF.

This clonotype was seen many times. The gene calls are TRBV7-8 and TRBJ1-6, with 8 bases lining up with TRBD1. With V trimmed by 5 bases and J by 0 bases, 6 bases remained unmatched. CDR3 length: 17 amino acids. Looked up from germline, CDR1 is SGHVS and CDR2 is FQNEAQ. CDR3 in amino acids: CASSAQGAGSYNSPLHF. CDR3 sequence (DNA): TGTGCCAGCAGCGCGCAGGGGGCGGGCTCCTATAATTCACCCCTCCACTTT.

This clonotype was counted at least ten times. The rearrangement links TRBV23-1 to TRBJ2-1; 9 bases map to TRBD2. TRBV23-1 is an ORF, with its function uncertain. V dropped 6 bases and J dropped 7; count of bases not matched to a gene: 13. The CDR3 sequence is 16 residues long. CDR3 DNA sequence: TGCGCCAGCAGCCCCTGGGGGCGGGAGGGCCATAATGAGCAGTTCTTC. Translation gives CASSPWGREGHNEQFF.

This clonotype was detected a few times. This chain joins TRBV28 and TRBJ1-1; 7 positions match TRBD1. The V gene end was trimmed by 6 bases and the J gene end by 6 bases; junction bases not matched to a gene: 7. CDR3 size: 13 residues. Germline CDR1 MDHEN, CDR2 SYDVKM. CDR3 sequence reads: CASSQADRAEAFF. The CDR3 DNA follows: TGTGCCAGCAGCCAAGCCGACAGGGCTGAAGCTTTCTTT.

This clonotype was found a few times. The V gene is TRBV7-2, the J gene TRBJ2-3, with 9 bases identical to TRBD2. Per the germline V gene, CDR1 is SGHTA and CDR2 is FQGNSA. This CDR3 has 15 residues. J lost 6 bases, V lost 3 bases, and 7 bases had no gene match. CDR3 nucleotide sequence: TGTGCCAGCAGCTTTAGCGGGGGATCATACGATACGCAGTATTTT. Its translation is CASSFSGGSYDTQYF.

The table lists this clonotype with a few counts. CDR3 residues: CASSGLAGGIAYNEQFF. Written as DNA, the CDR3 is TGTGCCAGCAGTGGCCTAGCGGGAGGAATCGCCTACAATGAGCAGTTCTTC. V gene TRBV6-9 combines with J gene TRBJ2-1, with TRBD2 matching over 11 bases. The CDR3 loop spans 17 amino acids. J was trimmed by 2 bases and V by 5 bases; bases with no gene match: 8. Germline V gene lookup returns CDR1 MNHGY and CDR2 SVAAGI.

V and J are TRBV20-1 and TRBJ2-1; 13 bases align to TRBD2. The germline V gene has CDR1 DFQATT and CDR2 SNEGSKA (reference sequence). The CDR3 runs 15 residues. V lost 3 bases to trimming and J lost 4 bases; unmatched junction nucleotides: 3. The CDR3 region is CSARELAGGYNEQFF. The DNA of the CDR3 is TGCAGTGCTAGGGAACTAGCGGGAGGGTACAATGAGCAGTTCTTC.

This clonotype was counted only a few times. The rearrangement joins TRBV5-1 to TRBJ2-2; the D is unclear. The V end lost 3 bases, the J end lost 4 bases, and 10 bases lay between the germline ends. This CDR3 is 14 amino acids long. Germline V gene sequence: CDR1 SGHRS, CDR2 YFSETQ. In nucleotides, the CDR3 is TGCGCCAGCAGCTATGACCCCGGCACCGGGGAGCTGTTTTTT. It translates to CASSYDPGTGELFF.

The sample holds one count of this clonotype. This may be a read error: a much more frequent sequence differs by one nucleotide. This chain links TRBV18 with TRBJ2-1; 8 nucleotides agree with TRBD2. This CDR3 has 16 residues. Germline CDR1 and CDR2: KGHSH and LQKENI. CDR3 protein: CVSSPSGTRGYNEQFF. For the CDR3, the DNA is TGTGTCAGCTCACCATCCGGGACTAGAGGGTACAATGAGCAGTTCTTC.

By sample fraction, this clonotype is medium-sized (0.01 to 0.1%). CDR3 amino acids: CASSEARTSQSPDTQYF. As DNA, the CDR3 is TGTGCCAGCAGTGAAGCGAGGACTAGTCAGTCCCCAGATACGCAGTATTTT. The V call is TRBV2, the J call TRBJ2-3; 7 positions agree with TRBD2. This CDR3 is 17 amino acids long. Germline V gene data show CDR1 as SNHLY and CDR2 as FYNNEI. Unmatched junction bases numbered 10, after V lost 0 bases and J lost 4 bases.

This clonotype was seen repeatedly, ten times or more. The rearrangement joins TRBV7-2 to TRBJ1-2; no firm D call. The germline V gene encodes CDR1 SGHTA and CDR2 FQGNSA. The CDR3 runs 13 residues. Trimming removed 0 bases from V and 4 bases from J, with 6 bases in between. CDR3: CASSLALTYGYTF. Here the CDR3 DNA reads TGTGCCAGCAGCTTAGCGCTGACCTATGGCTACACCTTC.

The table lists this clonotype with many counts. V and J are TRBV7-2 and TRBJ2-3, with D possibly being TRBD1 or TRBD2 (6 bases each). V was clipped by 2 bases and J by 3 bases, with 15 bases between them. Germline V gene data show CDR1 as SGHTA and CDR2 as FQGNSA. The CDR3 length is 16 residues. CDR3 bases: TGTGCCAGCAGCTTAACGGGGGCGACTGTGACAGATACGCAGTATTTT. Protein: CASSLTGATVTDTQYF.